This TCR beta chain originates from a study of cytomegalovirus exposure and HLA in healthy donors. General observations from the study: An analysis that was carried out later associated fewer than 20,000 TCR beta sequences with HLA alleles at 0.05 false discovery rate.

V dropped 1 base and J dropped 7 bases, with 23 bases sitting between them. CDR1 and CDR2 from the germline V gene are SGHTS and YDEGEE. The CDR3 is made up of 17 amino acids. Both 60 Vbeta primers and 13 Jbeta primers went into the PCR. Data came from immunoSEQ multiplex PCR; TCRdb stores just in-frame clones and leaves some out. The sample shows nearly 95,000 clones, around 8% of them seen only once. This clone occurred a few times. Its antigen is currently unknown. The chain uses TRBV5-8 and TRBJ1-2, with D possibly being TRBD1 (6 bases). The receptor's source is a man aged 50 or older in good health and CMV-seronegative. The sample comprised PBMCs. The CDR3 DNA reads as TGTGCCAGCAGCTTGACTGCACGGGGGCTAAGGACTAGTGGCTACACCTTC. Residues: CASSLTARGLRTSGYTF.